Detailed here is one T cell receptor beta chain. This receptor's antigen is unknown. Base qualities are not recorded, but no much larger clone differs from it by a single base. The library came from the immunoSEQ multiplex PCR assay. This is the immuneACCESS table as TCRdb keeps it, with only in-frame sequences that have V and J called. A part of the clones is gone; compared with another copy, unresolved V genes explain less than half, and the rest is unexplained. The sample table holds about 72,000 clones, of which around 93% were seen once. About 0.4% of the sample lies in the top ten. This entry comes from a study of technical replicates of blood from a handful of donors (dated by TCRdb to 2015 to 2018). V trim: 8 bases; J trim: 11 bases; unmatched bases: 12. The CDR3 covers 13 residues, taking in both the cysteine and the phenylalanine. The DNA shown is the 39-base CDR3, in frame from base 1. The germline V gene supplies CDR1 MDHEN and CDR2 SYDVKM.

The receptor's source is a human donor in good health. Input material: T cells isolated from PBMCs. Recombination linked TRBV28 to TRBJ1-1; 9 bases in the junction line up with TRBD1. CDR3 protein: CASSDRGLIGAFF. The DNA sequence is TGTGCCAGCTCGGACAGGGGCTTAATCGGGGCTTTCTTT.